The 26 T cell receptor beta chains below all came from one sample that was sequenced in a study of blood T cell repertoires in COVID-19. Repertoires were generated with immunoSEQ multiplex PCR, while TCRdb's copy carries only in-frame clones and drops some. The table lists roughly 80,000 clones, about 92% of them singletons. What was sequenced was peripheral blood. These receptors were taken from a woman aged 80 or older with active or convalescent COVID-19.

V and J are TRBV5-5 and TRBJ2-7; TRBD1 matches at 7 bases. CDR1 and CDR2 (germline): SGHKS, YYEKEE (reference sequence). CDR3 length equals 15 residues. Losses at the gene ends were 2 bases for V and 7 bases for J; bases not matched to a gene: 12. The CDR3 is CASSLVRDRPGEQYF. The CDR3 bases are TGTGCCAGCAGCTTAGTCAGGGACAGACCCGGGGAGCAGTACTTC.

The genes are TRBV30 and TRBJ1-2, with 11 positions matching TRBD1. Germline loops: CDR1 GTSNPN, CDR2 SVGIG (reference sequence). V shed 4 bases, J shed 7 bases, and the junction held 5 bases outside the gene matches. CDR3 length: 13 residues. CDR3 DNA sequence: TGTGCCTGGACTCCGGGACAGGGGGGTGGCTACACCTTC. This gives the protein CAWTPGQGGGYTF.

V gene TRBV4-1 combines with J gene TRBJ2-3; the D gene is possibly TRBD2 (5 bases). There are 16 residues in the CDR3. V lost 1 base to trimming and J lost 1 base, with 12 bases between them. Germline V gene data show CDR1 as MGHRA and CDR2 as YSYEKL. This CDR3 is CASSQVGAEGTDTQYF. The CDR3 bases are TGCGCCAGCAGCCAAGTGGGCGCGGAGGGCACAGATACGCAGTATTTT.

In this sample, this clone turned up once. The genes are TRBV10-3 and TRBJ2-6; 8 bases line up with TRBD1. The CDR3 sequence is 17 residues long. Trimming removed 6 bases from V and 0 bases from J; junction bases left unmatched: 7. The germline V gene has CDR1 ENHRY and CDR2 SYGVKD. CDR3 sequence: CAIRPTGVNSGANVLTF. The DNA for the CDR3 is TGTGCCATCAGACCGACAGGGGTTAACTCTGGGGCCAACGTCCTGACTTTC.

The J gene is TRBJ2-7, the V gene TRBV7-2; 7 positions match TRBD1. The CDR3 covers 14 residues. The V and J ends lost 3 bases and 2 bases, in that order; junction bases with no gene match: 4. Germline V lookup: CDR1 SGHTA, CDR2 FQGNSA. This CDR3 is CASSLAGGPYEQYF. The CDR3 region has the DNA TGTGCCAGCAGCTTGGCAGGGGGTCCCTACGAGCAGTACTTC.

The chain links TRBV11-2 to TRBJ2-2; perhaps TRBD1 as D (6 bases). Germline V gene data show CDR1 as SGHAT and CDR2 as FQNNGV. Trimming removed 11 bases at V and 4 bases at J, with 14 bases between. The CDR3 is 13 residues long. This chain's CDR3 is CAVQGVGTGELFF. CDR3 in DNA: TGTGCCGTACAGGGAGTGGGCACCGGGGAGCTGTTTTTT. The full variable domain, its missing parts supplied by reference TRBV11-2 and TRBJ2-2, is EAGVAQSPRYKIIEKRQSVAFWCNPISGHATLYWYQQILGQGPKLLIQFQNNGVVDDSQLPKDRFSAERLKGVDSTLKIQPAKLEDSAVYLCAVQGVGTGELFFGEGSRLTVL.

Here the CDR3 reads CASSSGRTKHF. CDR3 DNA: TGTGCCAGCAGCTCGGGACGGACTAAGCATTTT. The chain couples TRBV6-2 or TRBV6-3 to TRBJ1-5, with D possibly being TRBD1 (5 bases). V was trimmed by 6 bases and J by 14 bases, leaving 14 bases between them. The CDR3 has 11 residues. Per germline, CDR1 MNHEY and CDR2 SVGEGT.

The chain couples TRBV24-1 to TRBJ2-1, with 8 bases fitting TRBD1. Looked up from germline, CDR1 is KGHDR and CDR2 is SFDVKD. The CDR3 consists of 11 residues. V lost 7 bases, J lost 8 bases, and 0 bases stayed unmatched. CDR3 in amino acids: CATRQGDEQFF. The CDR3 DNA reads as TGTGCCACCAGACAGGGGGATGAGCAGTTCTTC.

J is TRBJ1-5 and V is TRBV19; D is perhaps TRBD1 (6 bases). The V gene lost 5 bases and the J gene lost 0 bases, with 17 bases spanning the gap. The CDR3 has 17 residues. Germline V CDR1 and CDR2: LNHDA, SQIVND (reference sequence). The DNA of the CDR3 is TGTGCCAGTAGTCAGGGGTGGTTCGGCCCTAGCAATCAGCCCCAGCATTTT. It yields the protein CASSQGWFGPSNQPQHF.

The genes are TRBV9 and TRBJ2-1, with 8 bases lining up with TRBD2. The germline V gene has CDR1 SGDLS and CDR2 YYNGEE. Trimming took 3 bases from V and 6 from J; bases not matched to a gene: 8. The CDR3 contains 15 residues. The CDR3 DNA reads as TGTGCCAGCAGCGGGTTTCAGCGGGGGAGCAATGAGCAGTTCTTC. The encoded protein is CASSGFQRGSNEQFF.

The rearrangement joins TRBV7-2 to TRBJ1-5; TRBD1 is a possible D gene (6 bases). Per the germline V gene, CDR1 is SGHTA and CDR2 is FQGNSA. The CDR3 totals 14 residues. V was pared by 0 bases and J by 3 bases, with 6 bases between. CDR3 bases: TGTGCCAGCAGCTTAGCGGGACACAATCAGCCCCAGCATTTT. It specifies CASSLAGHNQPQHF.

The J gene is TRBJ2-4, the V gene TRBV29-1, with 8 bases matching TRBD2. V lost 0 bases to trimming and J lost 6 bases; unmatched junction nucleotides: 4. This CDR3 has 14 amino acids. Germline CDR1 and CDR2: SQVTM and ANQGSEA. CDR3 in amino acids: CSVEDAGGLNIQYF. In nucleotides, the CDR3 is TGCAGCGTTGAAGACGCGGGGGGCTTAAACATTCAGTACTTC.

The CDR3 DNA reads TGCGCCAGCAGCCAAGCGTACCGGGAGGGCTACACCTTC. It specifies CASSQAYREGYTF. This chain joins TRBV4-3 and TRBJ1-2; D unresolved. V lost 1 base to trimming and J lost 8 bases, with 11 bases between them. The CDR3 is 13 residues long. CDR1 and CDR2 (germline): LGHNA, YSLEER.

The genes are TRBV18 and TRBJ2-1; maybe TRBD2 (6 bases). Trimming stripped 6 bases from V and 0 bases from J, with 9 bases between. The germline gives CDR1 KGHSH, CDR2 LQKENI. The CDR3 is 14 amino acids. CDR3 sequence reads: CASSAGSSYNEQFF. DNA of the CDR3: TGTGCCAGCTCCGCGGGGAGCTCCTACAATGAGCAGTTCTTC.

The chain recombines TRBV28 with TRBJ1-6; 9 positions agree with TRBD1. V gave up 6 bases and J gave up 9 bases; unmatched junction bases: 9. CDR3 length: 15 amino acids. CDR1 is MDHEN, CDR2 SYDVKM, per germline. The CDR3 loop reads CASRRDRASSSPLHF. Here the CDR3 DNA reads TGTGCCAGCAGAAGGGACAGGGCGTCAAGTTCACCCCTCCACTTT.

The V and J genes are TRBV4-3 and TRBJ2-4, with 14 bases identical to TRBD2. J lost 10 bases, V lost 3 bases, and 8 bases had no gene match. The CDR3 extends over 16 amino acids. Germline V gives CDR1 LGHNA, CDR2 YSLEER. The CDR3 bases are TGCGCCAGCAGCCAGTCATCCGGACTAGCGGGGGGAATTCAGTACTTC. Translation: CASSQSSGLAGGIQYF.

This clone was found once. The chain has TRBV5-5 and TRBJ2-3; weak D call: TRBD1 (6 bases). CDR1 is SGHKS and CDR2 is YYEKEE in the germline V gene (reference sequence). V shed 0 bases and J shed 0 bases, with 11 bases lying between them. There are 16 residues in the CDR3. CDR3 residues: CASSLVPQGSTDTQYF. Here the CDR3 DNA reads TGTGCCAGCAGCTTGGTCCCGCAGGGGAGCACAGATACGCAGTATTTT. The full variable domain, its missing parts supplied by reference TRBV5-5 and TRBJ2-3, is DAGVTQSPTHLIKTRGQQVTLRCSPISGHKSVSWYQQVLGQGPQFIFQYYEKEERGRGNFPDRFSARQFPNYSSELNVNALLLGDSALYLCASSLVPQGSTDTQYFGPGTRLTVL.

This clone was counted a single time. The CDR3 region has the DNA TGTGCCAGCAGTTCAGTTCGGGGAATAGGGTCCTACGAGCAGTACTTC. It translates to CASSSVRGIGSYEQYF. V is TRBV27 and J is TRBJ2-7; weak D call: TRBD2 (5 bases). CDR1 is MNHEY and CDR2 is SMNVEV in the germline V gene (reference sequence). V was clipped by 4 bases and J by 1 base, with 17 bases between them. The CDR3 sequence is 16 residues long.

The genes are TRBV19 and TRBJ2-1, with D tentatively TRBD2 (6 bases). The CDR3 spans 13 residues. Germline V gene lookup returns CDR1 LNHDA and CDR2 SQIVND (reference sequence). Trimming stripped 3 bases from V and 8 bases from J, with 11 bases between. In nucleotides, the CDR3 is TGTGCCAGTAGTATGGCGGGGTGGGATGAGCAGTTCTTC. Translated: CASSMAGWDEQFF.

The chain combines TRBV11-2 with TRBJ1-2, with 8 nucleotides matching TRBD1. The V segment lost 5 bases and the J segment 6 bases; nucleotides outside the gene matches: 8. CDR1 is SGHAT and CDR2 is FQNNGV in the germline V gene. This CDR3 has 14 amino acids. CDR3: CASSPLGQGHGYTF. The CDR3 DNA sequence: TGTGCCAGCAGCCCGCTCGGACAGGGCCATGGCTACACCTTC.

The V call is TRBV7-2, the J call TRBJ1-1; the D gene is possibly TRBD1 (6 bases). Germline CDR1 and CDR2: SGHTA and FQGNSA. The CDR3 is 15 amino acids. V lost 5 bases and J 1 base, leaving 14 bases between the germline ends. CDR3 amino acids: CASSGTRLSNTEAFF. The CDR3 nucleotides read TGTGCCAGCAGCGGGACAAGGCTATCGAACACTGAAGCTTTCTTT.

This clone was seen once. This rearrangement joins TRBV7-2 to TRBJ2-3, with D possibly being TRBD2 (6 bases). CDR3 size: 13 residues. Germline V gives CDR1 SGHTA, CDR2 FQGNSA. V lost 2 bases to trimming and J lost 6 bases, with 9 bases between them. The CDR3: CASSLRRGDTQYF. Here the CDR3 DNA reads TGTGCCAGCAGCTTAAGGAGGGGTGATACGCAGTATTTT.

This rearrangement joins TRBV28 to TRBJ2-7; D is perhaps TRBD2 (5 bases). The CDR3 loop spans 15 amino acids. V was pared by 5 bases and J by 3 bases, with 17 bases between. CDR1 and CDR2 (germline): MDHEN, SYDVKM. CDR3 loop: CASSPSGSWDYEQYF. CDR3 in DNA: TGTGCCAGCAGTCCTTCGGGGAGTTGGGACTACGAGCAGTACTTC. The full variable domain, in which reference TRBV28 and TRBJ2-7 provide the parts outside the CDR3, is DVKVTQSSRYLVKRTGEKVFLECVQDMDHENMFWYRQDPGLGLRLIYFSYDVKMKEKGDIPEGYSVSREKKERFSLILESASTNQTSMYLCASSPSGSWDYEQYFGPGTRLTVT.

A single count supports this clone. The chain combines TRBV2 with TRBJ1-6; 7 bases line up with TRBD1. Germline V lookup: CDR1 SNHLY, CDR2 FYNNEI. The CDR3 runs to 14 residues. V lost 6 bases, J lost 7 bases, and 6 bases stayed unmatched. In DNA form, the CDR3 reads TGTGCCAGCAGGCCAGGGGGATCGAATTCACCCCTCCACTTT. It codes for CASRPGGSNSPLHF.

CDR3 loop: CASSDRQGVIEAFF. The DNA for the CDR3 is TGTGCCAGTAGCGATCGACAGGGGGTCATTGAAGCTTTCTTT. The genes are TRBV19 and TRBJ1-1, with 9 nucleotides matching TRBD1. The CDR3 runs 14 residues. CDR1 LNHDA and CDR2 SQIVND come from the germline V gene (reference sequence). J gave up 7 bases and V 6 bases, and 9 bases lay outside the gene matches. The full variable domain, rest sourced from reference TRBV19 and TRBJ1-1, is DGGITQSPKYLFRKEGQNVTLSCEQNLNHDAMYWYRQDPGQGLRLIYYSQIVNDFQKGDIAEGYSVSREKKESFPLTVTSAQKNPTAFYLCASSDRQGVIEAFFGQGTRLTVV.

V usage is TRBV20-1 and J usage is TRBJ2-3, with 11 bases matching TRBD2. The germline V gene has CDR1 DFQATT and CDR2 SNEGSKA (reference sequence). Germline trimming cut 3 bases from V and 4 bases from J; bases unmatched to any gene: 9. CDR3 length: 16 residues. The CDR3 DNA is TGCAGTGCTAGTCTGCCTAGCGGGGGGTCCTCAGATACGCAGTATTTT. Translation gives CSASLPSGGSSDTQYF.